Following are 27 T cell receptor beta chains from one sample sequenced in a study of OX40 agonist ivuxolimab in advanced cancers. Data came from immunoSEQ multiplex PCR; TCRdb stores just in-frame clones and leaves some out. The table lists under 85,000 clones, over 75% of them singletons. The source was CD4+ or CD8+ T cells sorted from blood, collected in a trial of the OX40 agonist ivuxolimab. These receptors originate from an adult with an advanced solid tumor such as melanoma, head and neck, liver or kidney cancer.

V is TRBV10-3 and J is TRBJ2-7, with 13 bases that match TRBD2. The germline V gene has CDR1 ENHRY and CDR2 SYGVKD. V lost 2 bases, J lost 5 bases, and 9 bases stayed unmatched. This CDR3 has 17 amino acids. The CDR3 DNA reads TGTGCCATCAGTGAGCCTCCGGGACTAGCGGGAAGGCACGAGCAGTACTTC. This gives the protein CAISEPPGLAGRHEQYF.

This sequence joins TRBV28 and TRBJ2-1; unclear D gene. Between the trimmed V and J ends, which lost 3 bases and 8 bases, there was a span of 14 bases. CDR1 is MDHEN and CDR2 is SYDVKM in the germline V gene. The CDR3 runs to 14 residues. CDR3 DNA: TGTGCCAGCAGTTTCTTTTCTAGTATCTATGAGCAGTTCTTC. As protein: CASSFFSSIYEQFF.

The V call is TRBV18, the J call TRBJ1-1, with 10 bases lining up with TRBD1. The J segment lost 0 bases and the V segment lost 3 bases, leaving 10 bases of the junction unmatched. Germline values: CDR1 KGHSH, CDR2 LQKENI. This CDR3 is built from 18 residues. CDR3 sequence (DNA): TGTGCCAGCTCACCGTCCGGGACAGGGGCAATCATGAACACTGAAGCTTTCTTT. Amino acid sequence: CASSPSGTGAIMNTEAFF.

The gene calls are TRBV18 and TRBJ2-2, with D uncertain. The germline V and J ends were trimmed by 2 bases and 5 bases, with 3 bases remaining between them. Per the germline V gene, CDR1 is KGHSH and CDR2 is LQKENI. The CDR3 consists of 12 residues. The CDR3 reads CASSPITGELFF. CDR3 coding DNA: TGTGCCAGCTCACCAATTACCGGGGAGCTGTTTTTT.

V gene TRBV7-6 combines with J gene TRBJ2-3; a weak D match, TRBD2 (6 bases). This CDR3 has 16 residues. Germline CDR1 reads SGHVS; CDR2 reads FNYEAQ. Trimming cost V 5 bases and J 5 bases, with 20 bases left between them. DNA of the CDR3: TGTGCCAGCAGCCCATTTGGAGGGACTGATAGAGATACGCAGTATTTT. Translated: CASSPFGGTDRDTQYF. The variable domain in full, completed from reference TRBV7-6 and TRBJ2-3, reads GAGVSQSPRYKVTKRGQDVALRCDPISGHVSLYWYRQALGQGPEFLTYFNYEAQQDKSGLPNDRFSAERPEGSISTLTIQRTEQRDSAMYRCASSPFGGTDRDTQYFGPGTRLTVL.

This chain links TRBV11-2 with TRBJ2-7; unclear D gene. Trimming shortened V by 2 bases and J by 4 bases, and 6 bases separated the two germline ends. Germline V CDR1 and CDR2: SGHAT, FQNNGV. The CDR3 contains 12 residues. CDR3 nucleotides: TGTGCCAGCAGCTTATCCGAGTACGAGCAGTACTTC. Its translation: CASSLSEYEQYF. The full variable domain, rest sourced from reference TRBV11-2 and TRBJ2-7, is EAGVAQSPRYKIIEKRQSVAFWCNPISGHATLYWYQQILGQGPKLLIQFQNNGVVDDSQLPKDRFSAERLKGVDSTLKIQPAKLEDSAVYLCASSLSEYEQYFGPGTRLTVT.

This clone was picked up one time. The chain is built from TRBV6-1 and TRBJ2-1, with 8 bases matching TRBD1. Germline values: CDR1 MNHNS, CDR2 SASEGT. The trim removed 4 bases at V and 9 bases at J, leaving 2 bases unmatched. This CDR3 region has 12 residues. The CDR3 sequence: CASSGQGIEQFF. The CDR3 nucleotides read TGTGCCAGCAGTGGACAGGGGATTGAGCAGTTCTTC.

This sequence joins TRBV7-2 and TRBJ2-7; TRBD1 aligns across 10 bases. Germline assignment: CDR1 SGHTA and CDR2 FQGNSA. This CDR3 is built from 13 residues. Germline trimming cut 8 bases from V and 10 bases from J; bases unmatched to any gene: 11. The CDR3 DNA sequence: TGTGCCAGCGAGAGTGTGGGACAGGGGATACAGTACTTC. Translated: CASESVGQGIQYF.

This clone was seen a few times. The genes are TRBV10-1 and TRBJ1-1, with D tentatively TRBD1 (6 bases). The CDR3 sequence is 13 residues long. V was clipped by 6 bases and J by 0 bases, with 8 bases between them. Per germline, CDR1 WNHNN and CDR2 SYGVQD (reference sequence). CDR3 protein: CASSGQLNTEAFF. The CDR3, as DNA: TGCGCCAGCAGCGGACAGCTGAACACTGAAGCTTTCTTT.

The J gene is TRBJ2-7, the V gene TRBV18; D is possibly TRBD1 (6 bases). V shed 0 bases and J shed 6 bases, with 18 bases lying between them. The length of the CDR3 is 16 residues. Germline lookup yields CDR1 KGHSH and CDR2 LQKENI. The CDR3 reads CASSPPLGQGPAEQYF. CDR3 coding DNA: TGTGCCAGCTCACCACCTCTAGGGCAGGGGCCTGCCGAGCAGTACTTC. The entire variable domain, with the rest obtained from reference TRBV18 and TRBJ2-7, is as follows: NAGVMQNPRHLVRRRGQEARLRCSPMKGHSHVYWYRQLPEEGLKFMVYLQKENIIDESGMPKERFSAEFPKEGPSILRIQQVVRGDSAAYFCASSPPLGQGPAEQYFGPGTRLTVT.

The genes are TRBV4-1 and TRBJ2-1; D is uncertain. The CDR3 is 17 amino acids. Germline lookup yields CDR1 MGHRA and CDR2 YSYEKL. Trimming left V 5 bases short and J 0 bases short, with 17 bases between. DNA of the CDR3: TGCGCCAGCAGCGCCCGATCCTCGATAAGCTCCTACAATGAGCAGTTCTTC. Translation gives CASSARSSISSYNEQFF.

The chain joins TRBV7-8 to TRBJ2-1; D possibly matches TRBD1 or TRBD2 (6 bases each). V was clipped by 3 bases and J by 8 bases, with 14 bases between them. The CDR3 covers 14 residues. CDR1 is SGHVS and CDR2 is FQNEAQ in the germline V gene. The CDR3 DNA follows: TGTGCCAGCAGCTTCACTAGGGGGGACGATGAGCAGTTCTTC. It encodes CASSFTRGDDEQFF.

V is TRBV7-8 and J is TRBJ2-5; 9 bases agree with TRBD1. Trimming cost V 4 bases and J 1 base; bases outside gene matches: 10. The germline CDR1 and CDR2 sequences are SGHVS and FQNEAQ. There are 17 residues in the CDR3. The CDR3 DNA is TGTGCCAGCAGCTCCAACAGGGGGGACAGGGTCCAAGAGACCCAGTACTTC. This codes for CASSSNRGDRVQETQYF.

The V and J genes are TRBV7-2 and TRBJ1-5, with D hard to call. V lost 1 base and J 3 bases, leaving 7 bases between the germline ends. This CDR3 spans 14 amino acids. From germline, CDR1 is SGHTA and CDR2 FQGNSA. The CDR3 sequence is CASSLGLINQPQHF. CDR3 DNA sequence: TGTGCCAGCAGCTTAGGACTGATCAATCAGCCCCAGCATTTT. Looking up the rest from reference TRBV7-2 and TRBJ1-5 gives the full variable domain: GAGVSQSPSNKVTEKGKDVELRCDPISGHTALYWYRQSLGQGLEFLIYFQGNSAPDKSGLPSDRFSAERTGGSVSTLTIQRTQQEDSAVYLCASSLGLINQPQHFGDGTRLSIL.

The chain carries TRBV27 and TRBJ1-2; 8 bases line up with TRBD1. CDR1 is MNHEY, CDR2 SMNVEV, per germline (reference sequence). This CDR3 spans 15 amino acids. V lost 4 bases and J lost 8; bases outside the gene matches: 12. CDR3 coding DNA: TGTGCCAGCAGTTCCCCGGGGCAGGGGGCATACGGCTACACCTTC. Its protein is CASSSPGQGAYGYTF.

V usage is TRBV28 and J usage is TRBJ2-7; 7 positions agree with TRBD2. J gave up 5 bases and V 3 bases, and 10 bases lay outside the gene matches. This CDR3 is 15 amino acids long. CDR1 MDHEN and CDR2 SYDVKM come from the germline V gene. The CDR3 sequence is CASSFRRETRHEQYF. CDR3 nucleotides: TGTGCCAGCAGTTTTCGGCGGGAGACCCGACACGAGCAGTACTTC.

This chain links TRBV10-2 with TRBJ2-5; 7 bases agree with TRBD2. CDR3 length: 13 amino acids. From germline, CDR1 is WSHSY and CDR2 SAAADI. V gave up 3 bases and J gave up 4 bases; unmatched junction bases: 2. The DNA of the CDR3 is TGCGCCAGCAGTGAAGTAGCGGGAGAGACCCAGTACTTC. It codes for CASSEVAGETQYF.

The CDR3 loop reads CASSKQGQPTTDTQYF. The CDR3 region has the DNA TGTGCCAGCAGTAAACAGGGTCAGCCCACCACAGATACGCAGTATTTT. The J gene is TRBJ2-3, the V gene TRBV27; the D gene is possibly TRBD1 (6 bases). This CDR3 has 16 residues. Germline loops: CDR1 MNHEY, CDR2 SMNVEV (reference sequence). V was clipped by 5 bases and J by 2 bases, with 17 bases between them.

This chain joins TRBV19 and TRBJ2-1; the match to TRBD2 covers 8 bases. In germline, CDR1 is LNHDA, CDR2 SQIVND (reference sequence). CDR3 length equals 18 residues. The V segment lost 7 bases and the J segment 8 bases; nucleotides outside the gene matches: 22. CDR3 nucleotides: TGTGCCAGTACCCCCAGCCGGGGAGCGGGACTAGGGCCCGATGAGCAGTTCTTC. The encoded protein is CASTPSRGAGLGPDEQFF.

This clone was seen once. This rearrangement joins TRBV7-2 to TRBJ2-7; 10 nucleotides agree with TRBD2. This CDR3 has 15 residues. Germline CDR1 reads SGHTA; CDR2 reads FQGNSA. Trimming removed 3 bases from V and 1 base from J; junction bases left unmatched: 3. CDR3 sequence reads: CASSLTSGLSYEQYF. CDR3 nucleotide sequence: TGTGCCAGCAGCTTGACTAGCGGGTTATCCTACGAGCAGTACTTC.

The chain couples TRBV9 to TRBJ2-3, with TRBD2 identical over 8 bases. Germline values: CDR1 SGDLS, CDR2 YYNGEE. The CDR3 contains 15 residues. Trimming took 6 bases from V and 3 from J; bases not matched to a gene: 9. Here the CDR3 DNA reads TGTGCCAGCACCCCCTCGGGACTAGTAACAGATACGCAGTATTTT. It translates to CASTPSGLVTDTQYF.

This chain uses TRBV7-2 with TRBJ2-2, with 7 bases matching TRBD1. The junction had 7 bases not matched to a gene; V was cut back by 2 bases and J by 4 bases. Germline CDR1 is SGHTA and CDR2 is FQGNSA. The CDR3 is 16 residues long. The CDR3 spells CASSLSERGLTGELFF. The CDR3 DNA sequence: TGTGCCAGCAGCTTATCCGAGAGGGGGCTCACCGGGGAGCTGTTTTTT.

Here the CDR3 DNA reads TGTGCCAGCAGCTATAGCGGAATCTCCTACGAGCAGTACTTC. Translated, it gives CASSYSGISYEQYF. This chain uses TRBV5-6 with TRBJ2-7, with TRBD2 as a possible D gene (6 bases). CDR1 is SGHDT, CDR2 YYEEEE, per germline. Trimming took 3 bases from V and 0 from J, leaving 10 bases between them. CDR3 length: 14 residues.

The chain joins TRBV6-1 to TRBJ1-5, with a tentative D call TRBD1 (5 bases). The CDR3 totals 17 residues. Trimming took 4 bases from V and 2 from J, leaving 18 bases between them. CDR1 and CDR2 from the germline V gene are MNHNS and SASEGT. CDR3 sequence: CASSGEGFLGGNQPQHF. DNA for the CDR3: TGTGCCAGCAGTGGGGAGGGGTTTCTCGGAGGCAATCAGCCCCAGCATTTT.

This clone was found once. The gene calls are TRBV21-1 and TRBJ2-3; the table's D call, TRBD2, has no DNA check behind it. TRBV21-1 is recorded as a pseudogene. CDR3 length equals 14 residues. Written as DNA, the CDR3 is TGTGCCAGCAGCAAAAAGACTAGCGGGAAGACGCAGTATTTT. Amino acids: CASSKKTSGKTQYF.

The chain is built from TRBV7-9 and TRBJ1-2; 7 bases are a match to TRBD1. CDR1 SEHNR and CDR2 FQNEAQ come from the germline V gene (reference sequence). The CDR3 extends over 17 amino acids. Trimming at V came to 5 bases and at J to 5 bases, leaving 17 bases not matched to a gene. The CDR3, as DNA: TGTGCCAGCAGCCGTTTCCCCCAGACAGGGCCAGGTTATGGCTACACCTTC. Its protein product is CASSRFPQTGPGYGYTF. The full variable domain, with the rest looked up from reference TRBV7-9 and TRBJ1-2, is DTGVSQNPRHKITKRGQNVTFRCDPISEHNRLYWYRQTLGQGPEFLTYFQNEAQLEKSRLLSDRFSAERPKGSFSTLEIQRTEQGDSAMYLCASSRFPQTGPGYGYTFGSGTRLTVV.

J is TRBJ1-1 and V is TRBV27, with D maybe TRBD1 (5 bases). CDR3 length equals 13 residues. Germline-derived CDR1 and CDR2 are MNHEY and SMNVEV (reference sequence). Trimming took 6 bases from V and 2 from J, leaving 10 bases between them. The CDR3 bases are TGTGCCAGCAGGAAACAGGAAAACACTGAAGCTTTCTTT. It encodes CASRKQENTEAFF.